One sample yielded the 3 T cell receptor beta chains listed below, sequenced in a study of T cell responses to AZD1222 COVID-19 vaccine. Clones were sequenced by immunoSEQ multiplex PCR, and TCRdb holds only the in-frame ones, with some missing. Among around 140,000 clones listed, around nine tenths were seen once. The sample was peripheral blood, taken on day 0 of AZD1222 vaccination. The receptor source for this set is an adult in good health.

The table lists this clone with a few counts. CDR3 in amino acids: CASSIFAGNTEAFF. CDR3 coding DNA: TGCGCCAGCAGTATTTTTGCAGGAAACACTGAAGCTTTCTTT. The V call is TRBV5-1, the J call TRBJ1-1, with unresolved D. The CDR3 is 14 residues long. Germline loops: CDR1 SGHRS, CDR2 YFSETQ. The V and J ends lost 5 bases and 2 bases respectively, with 13 bases between them.

The rearrangement joins TRBV15 to TRBJ2-1; D tentatively fits TRBD1 or TRBD2 (5 bases each). Trimming took off 0 bases at V and 4 bases at J, with 16 bases between the two ends. Germline V gene sequence: CDR1 LNHNV, CDR2 YYDKDF (reference sequence). The CDR3 runs to 17 residues. The DNA for the CDR3 is TGTGCCACCAGCAGAGAGGGGGATGCGGGCGGATACAATGAGCAGTTCTTC. Amino acids: CATSREGDAGGYNEQFF.

This chain links TRBV11-2 with TRBJ2-5; D unresolved. CDR1 and CDR2 (germline): SGHAT, FQNNGV. This CDR3 has 15 amino acids. V was clipped by 1 base and J by 4 bases, with 13 bases between them. The CDR3: CASSLGAAPGETQYF. The DNA of the CDR3 is TGTGCCAGCAGCTTAGGTGCAGCCCCGGGAGAGACCCAGTACTTC.